Following are 30 T cell receptor beta chains from one sample sequenced in a study of neurological immune-mediated disorders. TCRdb passed the 5' RACE reads through MiXCR, listing each CDR3 protein once. The repertoire consists of tens of thousands of distinct CDR3 sequences, with about 4.2% occurring once and the leading ten covering about 3.1%. Source material: PBMCs. The origin of the receptors is a man aged 50-59 years with multiple sclerosis.

The sample holds many counts of this clonotype. The CDR3 loop reads CASSQETGWGNNEQFF. CDR3 bases: TGCGCCAGCAGCCAGGAGACAGGCTGGGGGAACAATGAGCAGTTCTTC. This chain links TRBV4-1 with TRBJ2-1, with D perhaps TRBD1 (6 bases). CDR3 length equals 16 residues. Germline CDR1 and CDR2: MGHRA and YSYEKL. The V and J ends lost 3 bases and 5 bases respectively, with 17 bases between them.

This clonotype appeared many times. This chain uses TRBV20-1 with TRBJ2-5; TRBD2 matches at 8 bases. V shed 0 bases and J 0 bases; nucleotides not matched to a gene: 6. The CDR3 length is 16 residues. CDR1 is DFQATT, CDR2 SNEGSKA, per germline (reference sequence). CDR3 sequence reads: CSARDYQRGYQETQYF. The CDR3 nucleotides are TGCAGTGCTAGAGATTACCAGCGGGGGTACCAAGAGACCCAGTACTTC.

This clonotype has a count of ten or more. V usage is TRBV12-3 or TRBV12-4 and J usage is TRBJ2-3, with D perhaps matching TRBD2 (5 bases). CDR3 length: 16 amino acids. V gave up 6 bases and J gave up 4 bases, with 20 bases separating them. CDR3 in amino acids: CASRREWDSAADTQYF. As DNA, the CDR3 is TGTGCCAGCAGACGGGAATGGGATTCGGCGGCAGATACGCAGTATTTT.

There are many counts of this clonotype. This chain links TRBV14 with TRBJ2-3; 7 bases are shared with TRBD2. This CDR3 has 14 amino acids. V dropped 7 bases and J dropped 1; count of bases not matched to a gene: 5. Germline assignment: CDR1 SGHDN and CDR2 FVKESK. Here the CDR3 reads CASKMAGGTDTQYF. The CDR3, as DNA: TGTGCCAGCAAGATGGCGGGAGGCACAGATACGCAGTATTTT.

This clonotype was found many times. V and J are TRBV5-1 and TRBJ1-2; D may be TRBD1 (5 bases). Per the germline V gene, CDR1 is SGHRS and CDR2 is YFSETQ. The V gene lost 2 bases and the J gene lost 4 bases, with 15 bases spanning the gap. This CDR3 contains 15 residues. The CDR3 region is CASSFQTESSYGYTF. CDR3 in DNA: TGCGCCAGCAGCTTCCAGACAGAGTCGAGCTATGGCTACACCTTC.

The table lists this clonotype with many counts. The chain recombines TRBV4-2 with TRBJ2-2; no clear D gene. The V gene's germline CDR1 is LGHNA and CDR2 YNFKEQ. This CDR3 contains 17 residues. V was clipped by 1 base and J by 3 bases, with 15 bases between them. CDR3 nucleotide sequence: TGTGCCAGCAGCCAAGGTCCAGAGGATGGGTACACCGGGGAGCTGTTTTTT. Translated: CASSQGPEDGYTGELFF.

A few counts support this clonotype. The CDR3 sequence: CASRGGTGGAVQYF. CDR3 bases: TGTGCCAGCAGGGGAGGGACAGGGGGCGCGGTGCAGTACTTC. The J gene is TRBJ2-7, the V gene TRBV28; 12 bases are a match to TRBD1. CDR3 length equals 14 residues. With V trimmed by 6 bases and J by 9 bases, 9 bases remained unmatched. Germline lookup yields CDR1 MDHEN and CDR2 SYDVKM.

This sequence joins TRBV4-1 and TRBJ1-1, with D hard to call. V was clipped by 4 bases and J by 0 bases, with 9 bases between them. The germline V gene encodes CDR1 MGHRA and CDR2 YSYEKL. CDR3 length equals 14 residues. The CDR3 DNA reads TGCGCCAGCAGCCCAAGCGCAGTGAACACTGAAGCTTTCTTT. Its protein is CASSPSAVNTEAFF.

This clonotype was recorded at least ten times. The chain joins TRBV20-1 to TRBJ2-2; D unclear. V lost 0 bases and J 4 bases, leaving 6 bases between the germline ends. Germline assignment: CDR1 DFQATT and CDR2 SNEGSKA (reference sequence). This CDR3 has 13 amino acids. CDR3 loop: CSARDGVTGELFF. CDR3 nucleotides: TGCAGTGCTAGAGATGGGGTCACCGGGGAGCTGTTTTTT.

Many counts were recorded for this clonotype. This chain uses TRBV20-1 with TRBJ2-5; 8 nucleotides line up with TRBD2. The CDR3 consists of 15 residues. V shed 3 bases and J 4 bases; nucleotides not matched to a gene: 10. Germline loops: CDR1 DFQATT, CDR2 SNEGSKA (reference sequence). The CDR3 coding sequence is TGCAGTGCTAGTTCGGGGGGGCCTTCGGTAGAGACCCAGTACTTC. It is translated as CSASSGGPSVETQYF.

This clonotype occurred many times. The chain couples TRBV11-2 to TRBJ2-1; the match to TRBD1 covers 7 bases. The CDR3 sequence is 13 residues long. V lost 6 bases, J lost 1 base, and 0 bases stayed unmatched. CDR1 is SGHAT and CDR2 is FQNNGV in the germline V gene. The CDR3, as DNA: TGTGCCAGCAGACAGGGGTCCTACAATGAGCAGTTCTTC. This translates into CASRQGSYNEQFF.

This clonotype was seen ten or more times. The chain joins TRBV5-1 to TRBJ2-1; D gene ambiguous. The germline gives CDR1 SGHRS, CDR2 YFSETQ. With 5 bases removed from V and 6 bases from J, the gap between germline ends came to 9 bases. The CDR3 contains 12 residues. CDR3 residues: CASSDGVNEQFF. The CDR3 nucleotides read TGCGCCAGCAGTGATGGGGTCAATGAGCAGTTCTTC.

This clonotype was picked up many times. This rearrangement joins TRBV5-1 to TRBJ2-3; the match to TRBD2 covers 7 bases. The CDR3 contains 17 residues. Germline-derived CDR1 and CDR2 are SGHRS and YFSETQ. V lost 2 bases to trimming and J lost 5 bases; unmatched junction nucleotides: 14. The CDR3 here is CASSFSSRAGDGDTQYF. CDR3 in DNA: TGCGCCAGCAGCTTTTCGAGTAGGGCGGGGGACGGAGATACGCAGTATTTT.

In its sample, this clonotype was seen many times. This rearrangement joins TRBV5-1 to TRBJ2-7; 12 bases are shared with TRBD2. With V trimmed by 4 bases and J by 2 bases, 10 bases remained unmatched. The CDR3 is 17 amino acids. CDR1 and CDR2 from the germline V gene are SGHRS and YFSETQ. The CDR3 DNA sequence: TGCGCCAGCAGCGTCGAACTAGCGGGAGGTAATCCCTACGAGCAGTACTTC. Amino acids: CASSVELAGGNPYEQYF.

This clonotype has at least ten counts. The chain has TRBV20-1 and TRBJ1-6, with 7 bases matching TRBD1. J lost 2 bases, V lost 1 base, and 2 bases had no gene match. The CDR3 contains 15 residues. Germline values: CDR1 DFQATT, CDR2 SNEGSKA (reference sequence). The CDR3 region is CSARVGTAYNSPLHF. The DNA for the CDR3 is TGCAGTGCTAGAGTGGGGACAGCCTATAATTCACCCCTCCACTTT.

This clonotype was found many times. V usage is TRBV29-1 and J usage is TRBJ2-7, with a possible D match to TRBD1 (5 bases). Germline values: CDR1 SQVTM, CDR2 ANQGSEA. V was cut by 3 bases and J by 2 bases, with 14 bases left in between. The CDR3 totals 14 residues. The CDR3 region has the DNA TGCAGCGTTGAGGCACAGGAGACTCCCTACGAGCAGTACTTC. It codes for CSVEAQETPYEQYF.

This clonotype was seen many times. The chain uses TRBV24-1 and TRBJ2-6; possibly TRBD1 for D (5 bases). The V end was cut by 9 bases, the J end by 0 bases, with 8 bases between. CDR3 length: 14 amino acids. Germline loops: CDR1 KGHDR, CDR2 SFDVKD. The CDR3 DNA reads TGTGCCACCGCCGACAGCTCTGGGGCCAACGTCCTGACTTTC. Its translation is CATADSSGANVLTF.

This clonotype was counted many times. The rearrangement uses TRBV10-3 and TRBJ2-3; 8 bases align to TRBD2. V lost 6 bases, J lost 4 bases, and 9 bases stayed unmatched. CDR3 size: 15 residues. Per the germline V gene, CDR1 is ENHRY and CDR2 is SYGVKD. This chain's CDR3 is CAIRRFGAGADTQYF. The CDR3 nucleotides are TGTGCCATCAGAAGGTTCGGAGCGGGAGCAGATACGCAGTATTTT.

This clonotype was counted many times. The rearrangement uses TRBV28 and TRBJ2-7, with 7 nucleotides matching TRBD1. The length of the CDR3 is 16 residues. Per the germline V gene, CDR1 is MDHEN and CDR2 is SYDVKM. J was trimmed by 0 bases and V by 2 bases; bases with no gene match: 7. The CDR3 region is CASSLPGQAYSYEQYF. DNA of the CDR3: TGTGCCAGCAGTTTACCCGGACAGGCCTACTCCTACGAGCAGTACTTC.

This clonotype has just a few counts. With a much larger clone just one base away, this may be a read error. This sequence joins TRBV5-1 and TRBJ2-3; possibly TRBD1 for D (5 bases). V gave up 4 bases and J gave up 3 bases, with 12 bases separating them. This CDR3 comprises 14 residues. Germline CDR1 reads SGHRS; CDR2 reads YFSETQ. The DNA for the CDR3 is TGCGCCAGCAGCCACGACAGAATGACAGATACGCAGTATTTT. Translation: CASSHDRMTDTQYF.

This clonotype was detected ten times or more. A junction end diverges from the germline sequence, so it may reflect a read error. The chain combines TRBV5-1 with TRBJ1-5; maybe TRBD1 (5 bases). This CDR3 spans 15 amino acids. CDR1 and CDR2 (germline): SGHRS, YFSETQ. The CDR3 DNA reads TGCGCCAGCAGCTTGGACGGGGGAAGCAATCAGCCCCAGAATTTT. It translates to CASSLDGGSNQPQNF.

This clonotype came up a few times. This may be a read error, as it is one base from a much larger clone. CDR3 bases: TGTGCCAGCAGGCTAAACACCGGGAACACTGAAGCTTTCTTT. Its translation is CASRLNTGNTEAFF. V and J are TRBV6-6 and TRBJ1-1; D is uncertain. V lost 6 bases, J lost 1 base, and 12 bases lay in between. The CDR3 consists of 14 residues. Per the germline V gene, CDR1 is MNHNY and CDR2 is SVGAGI (reference sequence).

This clonotype appeared many times. The chain links TRBV3-1 to TRBJ1-2; weak D call: TRBD1 (6 bases). CDR1 is LGHDT and CDR2 is YNNKEL in the germline V gene (reference sequence). Between the trimmed V and J ends, which lost 7 bases and 5 bases, there was a span of 20 bases. The CDR3 consists of 15 residues. CDR3 DNA: TGTGCCAGCATCGGGACGACAGGAGCAACTTATGGCTACACCTTC. Translated: CASIGTTGATYGYTF.

This clonotype was detected many times. The rearrangement links TRBV18 to TRBJ2-5; the D call may be TRBD1 or TRBD2 (6 bases each). Trimming took off 2 bases at V and 3 bases at J, with 7 bases between the two ends. The germline V gene has CDR1 KGHSH and CDR2 LQKENI. The CDR3 has 13 amino acids. The CDR3 here is CASSPRGEETQYF. In DNA, the CDR3 is TGTGCCAGCTCACCAAGGGGGGAAGAGACCCAGTACTTC.

This clonotype was observed at least ten times. The genes are TRBV12-3 or TRBV12-4 and TRBJ2-6, with a weak D call TRBD2 (6 bases). This CDR3 is built from 14 residues. V lost 4 bases to trimming and J lost 2 bases, with 6 bases between them. CDR3 loop: CASSWGAGANVLTF. The DNA for the CDR3 is TGTGCCAGCAGTTGGGGGGCTGGGGCCAACGTCCTGACTTTC.

The table lists this clonotype with a few counts. The V and J genes are TRBV6-5 and TRBJ1-6; weak D call: TRBD1 (6 bases). The germline V and J ends were trimmed by 2 bases and 7 bases, with 18 bases remaining between them. The length of the CDR3 is 17 residues. Germline V lookup: CDR1 MNHEY, CDR2 SVGAGI. CDR3 loop: CASSYRSGGRGNSPLHF. CDR3 bases: TGTGCCAGCAGTTACAGGTCCGGGGGCCGAGGAAATTCACCCCTCCACTTT.

This clonotype was counted ten times or more. V usage is TRBV12-3 or TRBV12-4 and J usage is TRBJ2-7; D remains ambiguous. The ends were cut back, 2 bases at V and 4 bases at J, with 9 bases in the middle. The length of the CDR3 is 13 residues. CDR3 DNA sequence: TGTGCCAGCAGTTTAACCCCCCGGTACGAGCAGTACTTC. It encodes CASSLTPRYEQYF.

V usage is TRBV5-1 and J usage is TRBJ2-1, with 8 bases lining up with TRBD1. J lost 5 bases, V lost 4 bases, and 8 bases had no gene match. Germline V CDR1 and CDR2: SGHRS, YFSETQ. CDR3 size: 15 residues. The CDR3 is CASSPGQGSNNEQFF. The CDR3 region has the DNA TGCGCCAGCAGCCCAGGACAGGGTTCGAACAATGAGCAGTTCTTC.

Comments on this clonotype: A much more abundant neighbour one base away suggests this may be a read error. The chain uses TRBV7-9 and TRBJ1-3; D is possibly TRBD1 (5 bases). Germline assignment: CDR1 SEHNR and CDR2 FQNEAQ (reference sequence). The CDR3 spans 14 residues. The CDR3 coding sequence is TGTGCCAGCAGCTCTGGGGGACCTGGAAAAACCATATATTTT. As protein: CASSSGGPGKTIYF.

This clonotype was seen many times. The gene calls are TRBV7-3 and TRBJ2-2; the D gene is possibly TRBD2 (5 bases). Trimming left V 4 bases short and J 3 bases short, with 18 bases between. Germline assignment: CDR1 SGHTA and CDR2 FQGTGA. CDR3 size: 17 residues. CDR3 coding DNA: TGTGCCAGCAGCTCCCTAGCAGGTGGGAGTGACACCGGGGAGCTGTTTTTT. As protein: CASSSLAGGSDTGELFF. The whole variable domain, filled in from reference TRBV7-3 and TRBJ2-2, reads GAGVSQTPSNKVTEKGKYVELRCDPISGHTALYWYRQSLGQGPEFLIYFQGTGAADDSGLPNDRFFAVRPEGSVSTLKIQRTERGDSAVYLCASSSLAGGSDTGELFFGEGSRLTVL.